This passage covers 12 T cell receptor beta chains from one sample sequenced in a study of tumor-infiltrating lymphocytes in oesophageal squamous cell carcinoma. TCRdb fed the PCR reads into MiXCR, producing one record per CDR3 protein. Of 9,500 to 15,000 distinct CDR3 sequences in the sample, roughly 54% were seen once. Sequenced sample: esophageal tumor tissue. Receptors were obtained from a female donor with esophageal squamous cell carcinoma.

This chain joins TRBV7-8 and TRBJ2-3; TRBD1 aligns across 8 bases. The CDR3 contains 16 residues. Germline CDR1 SGHVS, CDR2 FQNEAQ. Losses at the gene ends were 5 bases for V and 14 bases for J; bases not matched to a gene: 21. The CDR3 bases are TGTGCCAGCAGCCGACGGGGACAGGCGAACACCGGGGAGCTGTATTTT. This codes for CASSRRGQANTGELYF.

With respect to this clonotype: Germline and junction disagree at one end, which may indicate a read error. This sequence joins TRBV5-3 and TRBJ2-1; D might be TRBD1 (5 bases). TRBV5-3 is identified as an open reading frame with a role that is uncertain. CDR3 size: 13 residues. This CDR3 is CASSLGHYNEQFF. The CDR3, as DNA: TGTGCCAGCAGCTTGGGGCATTACAATGAGCAGTTCTTC.

By proportion, this clonotype is large (0.1 to 1%). The chain employs TRBV7-8 and TRBJ1-2, with TRBD1 identical over 7 bases. Germline trimming cut 3 bases from V and 2 bases from J; bases unmatched to any gene: 3. Germline CDR1 reads SGHVS; CDR2 reads FQNEAQ. The CDR3 has 14 amino acids. The CDR3 reads CASSFKQGNYGYTF. DNA for the CDR3: TGTGCCAGCAGCTTCAAACAGGGGAACTATGGCTACACCTTC. Full variable domain (rest looked up from reference TRBV7-8 and TRBJ1-2): GAGVSQSPRYKVAKRGQDVALRCDPISGHVSLFWYQQALGQGPEFLTYFQNEAQLDKSGLPSDRFFAERPEGSVSTLKIQRTQQEDSAVYLCASSFKQGNYGYTFGSGTRLTVV.

J is TRBJ2-3 and V is TRBV11-3; 10 bases map to TRBD2. The end of the DNA is better explained by TRBJ2-5, so the J call may be wrong. The CDR3 contains 15 residues. Germline values: CDR1 SGHNT, CDR2 YENEEA. Written as DNA, the CDR3 is TGTGCCAGCAGTTCGACTAGCGGGCCCCAAGAGACCCAGTACTTC. Its protein is CASSSTSGPQETQYF.

This clonotype showed up just once. The CDR3 DNA sequence: TGCGCCAGCAGGAGAGGGATGGGCACAGATACGCAGTATTTT. Protein sequence: CASRRGMGTDTQYF. The rearrangement joins TRBV10-2 to TRBJ2-3, with D perhaps TRBD2 (5 bases). V lost 6 bases to trimming and J lost 1 base, with 11 bases between them. The CDR3 contains 14 residues. Germline CDR1 reads WSHSY; CDR2 reads SAAADI.

The CDR3 DNA follows: TGTGCCAGCAGTATTACATATGGGGCAGATACGCAGTATTTT. Translated: CASSITYGADTQYF. V usage is TRBV6-6 and J usage is TRBJ2-3, with D unclear. The CDR3 is 14 amino acids. Trimming removed 5 bases from V and 4 bases from J, with 13 bases in between. Germline CDR1 and CDR2: MNHNY and SVGAGI (reference sequence).

This clonotype has only one observation. DNA of the CDR3: TGTGCCAGCAGCTCCCCCTCGACAGGGGGCACTCGAGGGACCCAGTACTTC. This sequence encodes CASSSPSTGGTRGTQYF. The V call is TRBV7-8, the J call TRBJ2-1, with 10 bases fitting TRBD1. Gene TRBJ2-5 matches the end of the DNA better, so the J call may be wrong. Germline V gene data show CDR1 as SGHVS and CDR2 as FQNEAQ. CDR3 length: 17 residues.

This clonotype was seen ten or more times. The CDR3 DNA reads TGTGCCAGCAGCTTTTCTCCACCTGGACAGGGGGCGGGAGAGACCCAGTACTTC. This codes for CASSFSPPGQGAGETQYF. The chain employs TRBV5-5 and TRBJ2-5; 11 bases line up with TRBD1. V dropped 2 bases and J dropped 4; count of bases not matched to a gene: 13. The germline gives CDR1 SGHKS, CDR2 YYEKEE (reference sequence). This CDR3 is 18 amino acids long.

The J gene is TRBJ2-1, the V gene TRBV18, with 11 bases aligning to TRBD2. The length of the CDR3 is 16 residues. CDR1 is KGHSH and CDR2 is LQKENI in the germline V gene. Trimming took 3 bases from V and 9 from J; bases not matched to a gene: 10. CDR3 protein: CASSPDSGRAGGEQFF. CDR3 DNA: TGTGCCAGCTCACCGGATAGCGGGAGGGCCGGGGGTGAGCAGTTCTTC.

V usage is TRBV28 and J usage is TRBJ2-4, with D possibly being TRBD2 (5 bases). The J call may be mistaken, given a closer DNA end match to TRBJ2-7. CDR1 is MDHEN, CDR2 SYDVKM, per germline. This CDR3 has 14 amino acids. CDR3 coding DNA: TGTGCCAGCAGTCCGCGAGAGGGAGCCTACGAGCAGTACTTC. Residues: CASSPREGAYEQYF.

The genes are TRBV11-3 and TRBJ2-7; D is perhaps TRBD1 or TRBD2 (6 bases each). Judging by the DNA end, TRBJ2-5 fits better; the J call may be wrong. CDR1 and CDR2 (germline): SGHNT, YENEEA. The CDR3 consists of 15 residues. The CDR3 reads CASSLGGAVQETQYF. CDR3 DNA sequence: TGTGCCAGCAGCTTAGGGGGGGCGGTGCAAGAGACCCAGTACTTC.

V and J are TRBV7-2 and TRBJ2-5; D gene ambiguous. The J call may be incorrect, as the DNA end agrees better with TRBJ2-7. Germline assignment: CDR1 SGHTA and CDR2 FQGNSA. The CDR3 is made up of 15 amino acids. This CDR3 reads CASSLKGNQWGEQYF. In DNA, the CDR3 is TGTGCCAGCAGCTTAAAGGGAAATCAATGGGGCGAGCAGTACTTC.